This T cell receptor beta chain was profiled in a study of CD8 T cells in Susac syndrome. The table lists this clonotype with a few counts. RNA was extracted with the RNeasy kit, and a quantity of roughly 0.45 to 1 ug was reverse transcribed using random hexamers. TCRdb re-derived calls from the immunoSEQ multiplex PCR reads in MiXCR, one entry per CDR3 protein. The top ten hold about 0.18% of the sample, which has around 150,000 distinct CDR3 sequences, 95% seen once. The CDR3 covers 10 residues. Germline assignment: CDR1 SEHNR and CDR2 FQNEAQ (reference sequence). V was trimmed by 6 bases and J by 6 bases, leaving 6 bases between them.

Sequencing was performed on CD8+ T cells from PBMCs. This TCR was recovered from a human donor with Susac syndrome. This rearrangement joins TRBV7-9 to TRBJ2-7; D may be TRBD1 (5 bases). The CDR3: CASRGREQYF. DNA for the CDR3: TGTGCCAGCAGGGGGCGCGAGCAGTACTTC.